These 24 T cell receptor beta chains share one sample of origin, sequenced in a study of T cell changes during pregnancy in multiple sclerosis. Repertoires were generated with immunoSEQ multiplex PCR, while TCRdb's copy carries only in-frame clones and drops some. The data contain 78,000 or so clones, about 92% of them singletons. The source material was peripheral blood, sampled before pregnancy. These receptors originate from a female donor with multiple sclerosis, enrolled in a pregnancy study.

The chain employs TRBV28 and TRBJ2-1, with 9 bases identical to TRBD1. Germline V gives CDR1 MDHEN, CDR2 SYDVKM. Germline trimming cut 1 base from V and 1 base from J; bases unmatched to any gene: 5. The CDR3 totals 17 residues. The CDR3: CASSLSLDRGSYNEQFF. The CDR3 DNA reads TGTGCCAGCAGTTTATCCCTGGACAGGGGTTCCTACAATGAGCAGTTCTTC.

The rearrangement links TRBV9 to TRBJ1-6, with a weak D call TRBD1 (5 bases). V was cut by 3 bases and J by 7 bases, with 11 bases left in between. Germline-derived CDR1 and CDR2 are SGDLS and YYNGEE. The CDR3 runs 14 residues. This CDR3 is CASSEGLENSPLHF. In nucleotides, the CDR3 is TGTGCCAGCAGCGAGGGACTTGAAAATTCACCCCTCCACTTT.

The J gene is TRBJ2-2, the V gene TRBV2, with TRBD1 as a possible D gene (6 bases). Trimming took 3 bases from V and 0 from J, leaving 8 bases between them. Germline V gives CDR1 SNHLY, CDR2 FYNNEI. The CDR3 consists of 15 residues. CDR3 residues: CASSDQGTNTGELFF. The CDR3 DNA is TGTGCCAGCAGTGACCAGGGGACGAACACCGGGGAGCTGTTTTTT.

This chain joins TRBV5-1 and TRBJ2-2, with 9 bases fitting TRBD2. The germline gives CDR1 SGHRS, CDR2 YFSETQ. This CDR3 spans 17 amino acids. Losses at the gene ends were 3 bases for V and 0 bases for J; bases not matched to a gene: 6. CDR3 sequence reads: CASSSGAGGPNTGELFF. For the CDR3, the DNA is TGCGCCAGCAGCTCCGGGGCGGGGGGGCCGAACACCGGGGAGCTGTTTTTT.

This chain joins TRBV11-2 and TRBJ2-7; 7 bases map to TRBD2. The V gene's germline CDR1 is SGHAT and CDR2 FQNNGV. V lost 2 bases to trimming and J lost 3 bases; unmatched junction nucleotides: 10. The length of the CDR3 is 16 residues. The CDR3 loop is CASSLRLGGGNYEQYF. DNA for the CDR3: TGTGCCAGCAGCTTAAGGTTGGGCGGGGGAAACTACGAGCAGTACTTC. Using reference TRBV11-2 and TRBJ2-7 for the parts outside the CDR3, the full variable domain is EAGVAQSPRYKIIEKRQSVAFWCNPISGHATLYWYQQILGQGPKLLIQFQNNGVVDDSQLPKDRFSAERLKGVDSTLKIQPAKLEDSAVYLCASSLRLGGGNYEQYFGPGTRLTVT.

CDR3: CASSPITTSGYTDTQYF. CDR3 nucleotides: TGTGCCAGCTCCCCAATCACCACTAGCGGCTACACAGATACGCAGTATTTT. The chain employs TRBV18 and TRBJ2-3; 8 nucleotides line up with TRBD2. V was clipped by 6 bases and J by 2 bases; unmatched bases: 13. The length of the CDR3 is 17 residues. The V gene's germline CDR1 is KGHSH and CDR2 LQKENI.

The J gene is TRBJ2-2, the V gene TRBV9; D is unresolved. The germline CDR1 and CDR2 sequences are SGDLS and YYNGEE. Trimming removed 0 bases at V and 5 bases at J, with 11 bases between. This CDR3 contains 15 residues. The CDR3 sequence is CASSVGAPPTGELFF. The CDR3, as DNA: TGTGCCAGCAGCGTAGGAGCGCCCCCGACCGGGGAGCTGTTTTTT. The variable domain in full, with the rest retrieved from reference TRBV9 and TRBJ2-2, is DSGVTQTPKHLITATGQRVTLRCSPRSGDLSVYWYQQSLDQGLQFLIQYYNGEERAKGNILERFSAQQFPDLHSELNLSSLELGDSALYFCASSVGAPPTGELFFGEGSRLTVL.

The chain employs TRBV30 and TRBJ1-2; D remains unclear. There are 15 residues in the CDR3. Per the germline V gene, CDR1 is GTSNPN and CDR2 is SVGIG (reference sequence). Trimming left V 8 bases short and J 0 bases short, with 19 bases between. The CDR3 nucleotides read TGTGCCAGAGAGGCGTCCACCCCTACTAACTATGGCTACACCTTC. The encoded protein is CAREASTPTNYGYTF.

The chain is built from TRBV9 and TRBJ2-1; 8 bases line up with TRBD2. V gave up 5 bases and J gave up 7 bases; unmatched junction bases: 11. The CDR3 is made up of 15 amino acids. Germline lookup yields CDR1 SGDLS and CDR2 YYNGEE. The CDR3 DNA follows: TGTGCCAGCAGTCTATCAGCGGGGGCGCAAAATGAGCAGTTCTTC. Translated: CASSLSAGAQNEQFF.

The chain links TRBV9 to TRBJ2-5; a possible D gene is TRBD2 (5 bases). The CDR3 length is 16 residues. CDR1 SGDLS and CDR2 YYNGEE come from the germline V gene. The germline V and J ends were trimmed by 3 bases and 0 bases, with 15 bases remaining between them. The CDR3 nucleotides read TGTGCCAGCAGCGCGCCCGACGAGGACTACCAAGAGACCCAGTACTTC. Protein sequence: CASSAPDEDYQETQYF.

The V and J genes are TRBV11-3 and TRBJ1-3; D remains unclear. Germline V lookup: CDR1 SGHNT, CDR2 YENEEA. Trimming shortened V by 3 bases and J by 8 bases, and 11 bases separated the two germline ends. The length of the CDR3 is 13 residues. The CDR3 protein is CASSFRTGDTIYF. DNA of the CDR3: TGTGCCAGCAGCTTTAGGACTGGGGACACCATATATTTT.

This chain uses TRBV29-1 with TRBJ2-7; no reliable D call. V was cut by 1 base and J by 3 bases, with 7 bases left in between. CDR1 and CDR2 (germline): SQVTM, ANQGSEA. This CDR3 has 12 residues. CDR3 in DNA: TGCAGCGTTGAAGGTACAGACTACGAGCAGTACTTC. Translated: CSVEGTDYEQYF.

As DNA, the CDR3 is TGTGCCACCAAATTAGGCAGGGTTTCCCATGGCTACACCTTC. Protein: CATKLGRVSHGYTF. The chain uses TRBV6-5 and TRBJ1-2; tentative D call: TRBD1 (5 bases). Trimming removed 10 bases at V and 6 bases at J, with 21 bases between. The germline gives CDR1 MNHEY, CDR2 SVGAGI. The CDR3 is 14 residues long.

The chain uses TRBV10-3 and TRBJ1-2; D remains unclear. The CDR3 is 13 amino acids. Germline V CDR1 and CDR2: ENHRY, SYGVKD. V was cut by 0 bases and J by 4 bases, with 6 bases left in between. CDR3 loop: CAISESTSYGYTF. DNA for the CDR3: TGTGCCATCAGTGAGTCGACAAGCTATGGCTACACCTTC.

The chain recombines TRBV4-1 with TRBJ1-5; D unclear. The germline CDR1 and CDR2 sequences are MGHRA and YSYEKL. The V end lost 0 bases, the J end lost 2 bases, and 11 bases lay between the germline ends. This CDR3 is built from 16 residues. The CDR3 DNA is TGCGCCAGCAGCCAAGATGCGGCGGCGGGCAATCAGCCCCAGCATTTT. It translates to CASSQDAAAGNQPQHF.

The chain joins TRBV6-1 to TRBJ2-2; D gene unclear. The V gene lost 5 bases and the J gene lost 9 bases, with 13 bases spanning the gap. CDR3 length: 13 amino acids. Germline assignment: CDR1 MNHNS and CDR2 SASEGT. CDR3 nucleotide sequence: TGTGCCAGCAGTCCCACCAGGCGCCGGGAGCTGTTTTTT. Translation gives CASSPTRRRELFF.

This clone appeared a single time. The V gene is TRBV10-1, the J gene TRBJ1-2, with D possibly matching TRBD1 (5 bases). The V end lost 0 bases, the J end lost 2 bases, and 7 bases lay between the germline ends. In germline, CDR1 is WNHNN, CDR2 SYGVQD (reference sequence). The length of the CDR3 is 14 residues. CDR3 DNA sequence: TGCGCCAGCAGTGAGTCGGGGCAGAACTATGGCTACACCTTC. Its protein is CASSESGQNYGYTF.

The chain couples TRBV7-9 to TRBJ1-2; 12 nucleotides line up with TRBD1. After removal of 5 bases from V and 4 bases from J, the junction contained 2 bases not matched to a gene. In germline, CDR1 is SEHNR, CDR2 FQNEAQ (reference sequence). CDR3 size: 14 residues. CDR3 nucleotide sequence: TGTGCCAGCAGCGGGACAGGGGGCCCCTATGGCTACACCTTC. It yields the protein CASSGTGGPYGYTF. The full variable domain, rest sourced from reference TRBV7-9 and TRBJ1-2, is DTGVSQNPRHKITKRGQNVTFRCDPISEHNRLYWYRQTLGQGPEFLTYFQNEAQLEKSRLLSDRFSAERPKGSFSTLEIQRTEQGDSAMYLCASSGTGGPYGYTFGSGTRLTVV.

The V and J genes are TRBV2 and TRBJ2-5; a possible D gene is TRBD1 (5 bases). Germline-derived CDR1 and CDR2 are SNHLY and FYNNEI. V shed 7 bases and J shed 4 bases, with 13 bases lying between them. The CDR3 runs 13 residues. The CDR3 bases are TGTGCCAGCAAGAAGGGGATGGGAGAGACCCAGTACTTC. It translates to CASKKGMGETQYF.

The chain employs TRBV30 and TRBJ2-1; D perhaps matches TRBD1 (5 bases). CDR3 length equals 15 residues. Germline V gives CDR1 GTSNPN, CDR2 SVGIG (reference sequence). Trimming took 4 bases from V and 0 from J, leaving 13 bases between them. The DNA for the CDR3 is TGTGCCTGGAAACCACAGGAAAGCTCCTACAATGAGCAGTTCTTC. Translated: CAWKPQESSYNEQFF.

This clone has just a few counts. J is TRBJ1-6 and V is TRBV18, with no clear D. This CDR3 has 13 amino acids. V lost 2 bases and J lost 8, with 7 bases in between. The V gene's germline CDR1 is KGHSH and CDR2 LQKENI. The CDR3 here is CASSPVGDSPLHF. CDR3 DNA: TGTGCCAGCTCACCAGTCGGGGATTCACCCCTCCACTTT. The full variable domain, its missing parts supplied by reference TRBV18 and TRBJ1-6, is NAGVMQNPRHLVRRRGQEARLRCSPMKGHSHVYWYRQLPEEGLKFMVYLQKENIIDESGMPKERFSAEFPKEGPSILRIQQVVRGDSAAYFCASSPVGDSPLHFGNGTRLTVT.

The chain couples TRBV7-8 to TRBJ1-6; weak D call: TRBD1 (6 bases). Germline-derived CDR1 and CDR2 are SGHVS and FQNEAQ. There are 15 residues in the CDR3. V lost 3 bases to trimming and J lost 9 bases, with 15 bases between them. The CDR3 reads CASSLDRPFASPLHF. CDR3 nucleotides: TGTGCCAGCAGCTTGGACAGACCATTTGCTTCACCCCTCCACTTT.

This chain uses TRBV7-2 with TRBJ2-7; maybe TRBD2 (6 bases). Per the germline V gene, CDR1 is SGHTA and CDR2 is FQGNSA. The CDR3 is 14 residues long. Trimming shortened V by 1 base and J by 0 bases, and 7 bases separated the two germline ends. The CDR3: CASSLVGGSYEQYF. The DNA for the CDR3 is TGTGCCAGCAGCTTAGTGGGGGGCTCCTACGAGCAGTACTTC.

V gene TRBV6-1 combines with J gene TRBJ2-1; 8 bases fit TRBD1. V lost 4 bases and J lost 7; bases outside the gene matches: 6. The CDR3 runs 14 residues. Germline values: CDR1 MNHNS, CDR2 SASEGT. CDR3 loop: CASSVTGARNEQFF. As DNA, the CDR3 is TGTGCCAGCAGTGTGACAGGGGCTCGGAATGAGCAGTTCTTC.